This T cell receptor beta chain was captured by sequencing in a study of T cell responses to AZD1222 COVID-19 vaccine. Points from the study as a whole: Regions 160-218 and 743-854 held dominance among vaccine-associated CD4 TCRs, which spanned spike. Close to half of all spike-specific TCRs reportedly target regions of the variants that are unmutated.

The assay was immunoSEQ multiplex PCR, and TCRdb's table has in-frame clones only and misses some. The table has around 210,000 clones, roughly 94% seen once; the top ten hold over 1.5%. The CDR3 covers 14 residues. The ends were cut back, 7 bases at V and 1 base at J, with 14 bases in the middle. CDR1 is LNHDA and CDR2 is SQIVND in the germline V gene (reference sequence). This clone was counted a single time. The antigen is not known. This sequence joins TRBV19 and TRBJ2-7; tentative D call: TRBD2 (6 bases). The TCR comes from an adult who received the MenACWY meningococcal vaccine as a control. This specimen consisted of peripheral blood, obtained 28 days after the second dose of the MenACWY control vaccine. The CDR3 protein is CASTPGGVSYEQYF. The CDR3 DNA is TGTGCCAGTACCCCTGGAGGGGTGTCCTACGAGCAGTACTTC.